One and the same sample provided the 14 T cell receptor beta chains below, sequenced in a study of T cells expressing NK-cell markers. TCRdb reprocessed the 5' RACE reads, with one entry per CDR3 protein and no DNA. Its table records hundreds of thousands of distinct CDR3 sequences. Material for sequencing was blood T cells: a sorted CD56 or NKG2C T cell subset, CD4+ or CD8+ T cells, or bulk PBMC T cells (not recorded which). The receptors come from a man younger than 35 in good health.

This chain connects TRBV5-1 to TRBJ2-2; as DNA is missing, the TRBD1 call by TCRdb cannot be tested. CDR1 is SGHRS, CDR2 YFSETQ, per germline. CDR3 length: 14 amino acids. Here the CDR3 reads CASSGAVDTGELFF.

The genes are TRBV29-1 and TRBJ2-2; absent DNA, TCRdb's TRBD1 call cannot be checked. The CDR3 is made up of 15 amino acids. In germline, CDR1 is SQVTM, CDR2 ANQGSEA. CDR3 loop: CSVYWTGRYTGELFF.

The chain is built from TRBV2 and TRBJ2-1; TCRdb selects TRBD2, and the lack of DNA leaves this call unchecked. CDR3 length equals 20 residues. The germline V gene has CDR1 SNHLY and CDR2 FYNNEI. The CDR3 protein is CASSGARGRLAGVSYNEQFF.

The chain carries TRBV10-3 and TRBJ1-1; TCRdb calls TRBD1, which cannot be checked without DNA. Germline V lookup: CDR1 ENHRY, CDR2 SYGVKD. The CDR3 has 14 residues. The CDR3 reads CAISESQGNTEAFF.

The chain uses TRBV5-4 and TRBJ1-1; TCRdb's assignment of TRBD1 cannot be checked, as there is no DNA. The CDR3 sequence is 15 residues long. Per germline, CDR1 SGHNT and CDR2 YYREEE (reference sequence). The CDR3 region is CASSAGQPKNTEAFF.

The V call is TRBV12-3 or TRBV12-4, the J call TRBJ2-3; as DNA is missing, the TRBD2 call by TCRdb cannot be tested. The CDR3 sequence is 13 residues long. The CDR3: CASRAGSTDTQYF.

The V and J genes are TRBV28 and TRBJ2-1; TCRdb picks TRBD2, but there is no DNA to check that call. CDR3 length equals 16 residues. Germline CDR1 MDHEN, CDR2 SYDVKM. The chain's CDR3 is CASSLLGTSGLNEQFF.

The CDR3 loop is CASSPDASQETQYF. The rearrangement uses TRBV5-1 and TRBJ2-5; TCRdb gives TRBD2 as the D gene, but with no DNA this cannot be confirmed. The CDR3 has 14 residues. Looked up from germline, CDR1 is SGHRS and CDR2 is YFSETQ.

The V call is TRBV12-5, the J call TRBJ2-4; TCRdb indicates TRBD1, and absent DNA this call remains unverified. Germline V lookup: CDR1 LGHNT, CDR2 FRNRAP. There are 15 residues in the CDR3. CDR3 sequence reads: CASGRGTGAKNIQYF.

The rearrangement links TRBV28 to TRBJ2-3; TCRdb designates TRBD1, a call that cannot be tested without DNA. CDR3 length: 13 residues. Per germline, CDR1 MDHEN and CDR2 SYDVKM. CDR3 in amino acids: CASRPTGKDTQYF.

V usage is TRBV10-2 and J usage is TRBJ1-5. Germline V gives CDR1 WSHSY, CDR2 SAAADI. The CDR3 totals 13 residues. The CDR3 sequence is CASRKEVNQPQHF.

V usage is TRBV5-6 and J usage is TRBJ2-1. CDR3 length: 13 residues. Germline lookup yields CDR1 SGHDT and CDR2 YYEEEE. This CDR3 reads CASSLIGDYEQFF.

The chain has TRBV5-1 and TRBJ2-2; checking the TCRdb D call of TRBD2 is not possible without DNA. Germline V CDR1 and CDR2: SGHRS, YFSETQ. The CDR3 totals 14 residues. The CDR3 reads CASSLVYSPGELFF.

The chain combines TRBV5-6 with TRBJ1-5; no DNA is available, so the TRBD1 call from TCRdb remains unchecked. The germline gives CDR1 SGHDT, CDR2 YYEEEE. The CDR3 has 12 amino acids. The CDR3 is CASSYRMQPQHF.